The T cell receptor (beta chain) described here comes from a study of cytomegalovirus exposure and HLA in healthy donors. Study-level information: Of approximately 400 genotyped donors, about 81% clustered with self-reported Caucasian donors. Study-level findings and limits: When a later analysis was performed, an Asian-associated ancestry cluster reportedly had fewer N-insertions than the roughly 640-donor mean. Altogether, more than 150 TCR beta chains were recorded as cytomegalovirus-associated. Several of the most significant clusters appeared, in a later analysis, to be linked to common viral pathogens.

This clone was counted only a few times. What it recognizes is unknown. The primer mix had 60 Vbeta and 13 Jbeta primers. Sequencing was performed with immunoSEQ multiplex PCR; in TCRdb, only in-frame clones are kept and a portion is missing. The repertoire holds roughly 100,000 clones, with just under 85% as singletons. Trimming at V came to 1 base and at J to 4 bases, leaving 9 bases not matched to a gene. CDR1 and CDR2 (germline): MGHDK, SYGVNS. The CDR3 contains 16 residues. This sequence was found in a woman between 18 and 29 years old in good health and CMV-seropositive. This rearrangement joins TRBV25-1 to TRBJ2-5; 7 nucleotides line up with TRBD1. The source material was PBMCs. The CDR3: CASSEFRGGVGETQYF. CDR3 sequence (DNA): TGTGCCAGCAGTGAATTTCGAGGGGGCGTTGGAGAGACCCAGTACTTC. The full variable domain, completed using reference TRBV25-1 and TRBJ2-5, is EADIYQTPRYLVIGTGKKITLECSQTMGHDKMYWYQQDPGMELHLIHYSYGVNSTEKGDLSSESTVSRIRTEHFPLTLESARPSHTSQYLCASSEFRGGVGETQYFGPGTRLLVL.